This TCR beta chain derives from a study of beta chain features in type 1 diabetes. Background on the study: The study examined about 110,000,000 sorted cells across all samples. Study-wide findings and caveats: Amplification by PCR could prefer shorter templates, with the same effect in patients and controls. All four CD4+ subsets of Type 1 diabetes patients contained TCRB CDR3s that were moderately but significantly shorter.

Sequencing targeted expressed TCRB transcripts, as all isolated RNA had been reverse transcribed. Sequenced naive, central memory and regulatory T cell samples produced an average of approximately 3.8 million reads. The method was immunoSEQ multiplex PCR; TCRdb's version includes in-frame clones alone and lacks a portion of them. The sample records some 140,000 clones, roughly 10% being singletons. This clone has a handful of counts. Antigen unknown. The ends lost 0 bases at V and 4 bases at J; junction bases unmatched: 2. CDR1 is KGHSH, CDR2 LQKENI, per germline. The CDR3 has 14 residues. Material for sequencing was central memory CD4+ T cells from blood. This receptor was taken from a man aged 30 to 45 with type 1 diabetes. V and J are TRBV18 and TRBJ1-2, with TRBD1 matching 7 bases. The CDR3 loop is CASSPPTGTYGYTF. The CDR3 DNA reads TGTGCCAGCTCACCACCGACAGGGACCTATGGCTACACCTTC.